Below, 10 T cell receptor beta chains from the same sample are listed, as sequenced in a study of regulatory T cells in long-lasting Graves disease. Researchers made TCR beta libraries by using iRepertoire HTBI primers and running Arm-PCR on CDR3 regions. TCRdb reprocessed the multiplex PCR reads via MiXCR and lists one record per CDR3 protein. The table shows under 800,000 distinct CDR3 sequences, with under 20% occurring only once. The time point is: newly diagnosed GD, antithyroid drugs for less than 3 months. PBMC RNA served as the TCR library source. The data also belong to a second study, concerning T cells in Graves' hyperthyroidism and ophthalmopathy.

Source: peripheral blood mononuclear cells (PBMCs), taken at new diagnosis, from a patient treated with antithyroid drugs. The receptors shown here come from a woman between 25 and 40 years old with Graves disease.

This clonotype was recorded a few times. The chain couples TRBV6-1 to TRBJ2-7; 14 nucleotides line up with TRBD2. V was clipped by 7 bases and J by 3 bases; unmatched bases: 5. The CDR3 runs to 15 residues. From germline, CDR1 is MNHNS and CDR2 SASEGT. The CDR3 reads CASNRGTSGSYEQYF. The CDR3 region has the DNA TGTGCCAGCAACCGGGGGACTAGCGGGAGCTACGAGCAGTACTTC.

This clonotype came up a few times. This chain joins TRBV6-9 and TRBJ2-3, with D possibly called TRBD1 or TRBD2 (5 bases each). The CDR3 has 14 amino acids. V shed 3 bases and J shed 6 bases, with 13 bases lying between them. Per the germline V gene, CDR1 is MNHGY and CDR2 is SVAAGI. The CDR3 reads CASSYGASRDTQYF. The CDR3, as DNA: TGTGCCAGCAGTTACGGGGCCTCCCGGGATACGCAGTATTTT.

This clonotype was counted many times. The chain joins TRBV6-5 to TRBJ1-1; D is uncertain. Germline lookup yields CDR1 MNHEY and CDR2 SVGAGI. Trimming shortened V by 3 bases and J by 5 bases, and 10 bases separated the two germline ends. This CDR3 spans 13 amino acids. The CDR3 reads CASSYVLGTEAFF. In DNA form, the CDR3 reads TGTGCCAGCAGTTATGTTTTGGGGACTGAAGCTTTCTTT.

A remark on this clonotype: This could be a read error, since a much larger clone is one nucleotide away. Given the absence of the conserved phenylalanine or tryptophan at the CDR3 end, a read error is likely. The V call is TRBV29-1, the J call TRBJ1-1; 7 bases agree with TRBD1. The CDR3 runs to 14 residues. Per germline, CDR1 SQVTM and CDR2 ANQGSEA. V lost 4 bases to trimming and J lost 6 bases; unmatched junction nucleotides: 11. The CDR3 protein is CSVARQGYSAEAFS. The DNA of the CDR3 is TGCAGCGTTGCCAGACAGGGATACAGCGCTGAAGCTTTCTCT.

This clonotype came up many times. The V and J genes are TRBV28 and TRBJ2-3; 9 bases are shared with TRBD2. CDR3 length: 16 amino acids. Germline V CDR1 and CDR2: MDHEN, SYDVKM. J gave up 1 base and V 0 bases, and 2 bases lay outside the gene matches. The CDR3 loop is CASSLWREGGTDTQYF. In DNA, the CDR3 is TGTGCCAGCAGTTTATGGCGGGAGGGGGGCACAGATACGCAGTATTTT.

The CDR3 loop reads CASSAPDRSGYTF. For the CDR3, the DNA is TGTGCCAGCAGCGCACCGGACCGTTCCGGCTACACCTTC. The chain couples TRBV9 to TRBJ1-2; D remains unclear. The germline CDR1 and CDR2 sequences are SGDLS and YYNGEE. The CDR3 runs 13 residues. The V gene lost 3 bases and the J gene lost 8 bases, with 14 bases spanning the gap.

V usage is TRBV10-3 and J usage is TRBJ2-2; D not certain. This CDR3 is 12 amino acids long. Germline values: CDR1 ENHRY, CDR2 SYGVKD. V was trimmed by 5 bases and J by 7 bases, leaving 8 bases between them. Here the CDR3 reads CAISSIYGELFF. CDR3 sequence (DNA): TGTGCCATCAGTAGTATTTACGGGGAGCTGTTTTTT.

There are many counts of this clonotype. J is TRBJ1-5 and V is TRBV12-3 or TRBV12-4, with D possibly matching TRBD1 (5 bases). The CDR3 extends over 12 amino acids. Trimming took 3 bases from V and 9 from J, leaving 9 bases between them. The CDR3 DNA is TGTGCCAGCAGTTTGTCGAGGGGGCCCCAGCATTTT. Encoded protein: CASSLSRGPQHF.

This clonotype was detected many times. The chain recombines TRBV7-2 with TRBJ2-2; possibly TRBD1 or TRBD2 for D (7 bases each). The ends were cut back, 8 bases at V and 5 bases at J, with 15 bases in the middle. Germline values: CDR1 SGHTA, CDR2 FQGNSA. The CDR3 length is 14 residues. CDR3 bases: TGTGCCAGCCGGGGGGACAGTATGACCGGGGAGCTGTTTTTT. It is translated as CASRGDSMTGELFF.

This clonotype appeared many times. The V gene is TRBV5-4, the J gene TRBJ2-5; D unresolved. This CDR3 has 15 amino acids. Trimming took 4 bases from V and 2 from J, leaving 15 bases between them. CDR1 is SGHNT and CDR2 is YYREEE in the germline V gene (reference sequence). The CDR3 sequence: CASSRAPTQQETQYF. CDR3 nucleotide sequence: TGTGCCAGCAGCCGCGCCCCGACTCAGCAAGAGACCCAGTACTTC. Drawing the rest from reference TRBV5-4 and TRBJ2-5, the complete variable domain is ETGVTQSPTHLIKTRGQQVTLRCSSQSGHNTVSWYQQALGQGPQFIFQYYREEENGRGNFPPRFSGLQFPNYSSELNVNALELDDSALYLCASSRAPTQQETQYFGPGTRLLVL.